Below, 8 T cell receptor beta chains from the same sample are listed, as sequenced in a study of early T cells in non-severe SARS-CoV-2 infection. MiXCR was run by TCRdb on the 5' RACE reads, yielding one entry per CDR3 protein. This repertoire shows under 80,000 distinct CDR3 sequences, 10% to 15% found once; its top ten account for about 4.4%. Sequenced material: whole blood. The origin of the receptors is an adult who was a healthcare worker with PCR-confirmed SARS-CoV-2 infection or an uninfected control (not recorded which).

This clonotype was seen more than once but under ten times. The CDR3 loop reads CASSMGTVSSYEQYF. In DNA, the CDR3 is TGCGCCAGCAGCATGGGGACAGTGAGCTCCTACGAGCAGTACTTC. The rearrangement uses TRBV5-1 and TRBJ2-7; TRBD1 agrees at 7 bases. This CDR3 is 15 amino acids long. Germline V gene lookup returns CDR1 SGHRS and CDR2 YFSETQ. The V segment lost 4 bases and the J segment 0 bases; nucleotides outside the gene matches: 7.

The table lists this clonotype with many counts. The J gene is TRBJ1-2, the V gene TRBV29-1, with 9 bases identical to TRBD1. V was clipped by 5 bases and J by 8 bases; unmatched bases: 9. Germline V gene data show CDR1 as SQVTM and CDR2 as ANQGSEA. The length of the CDR3 is 13 residues. The DNA for the CDR3 is TGCAGCGTTAACAGGGGGCTGTTAGGGGGCTACACCTTC. Amino acids: CSVNRGLLGGYTF.

V gene TRBV6-5 combines with J gene TRBJ1-6; no reliable D call. Per the germline V gene, CDR1 is MNHEY and CDR2 is SVGAGI. The CDR3 runs to 16 residues. V was cut by 6 bases and J by 0 bases, with 12 bases left in between. The CDR3 sequence: CASRGRPYSYNSPLHF. The CDR3 DNA follows: TGTGCCAGCAGGGGTCGGCCCTACTCCTATAATTCACCCCTCCACTTT.

This clonotype was seen just once. At one of its ends the junction is not consistent with the germline gene, which may arise from a read error. V is TRBV6-2 or TRBV6-3 and J is TRBJ2-7, with D hard to call. Germline values: CDR1 MNHEY, CDR2 SVGEGT. CDR3 length equals 14 residues. CDR3 sequence: CANSQQGFTYEQYF. The CDR3 DNA sequence: TGTGCCAACAGTCAACAAGGGTTCACCTACGAGCAGTACTTC.

For this clonotype: The junction departs from the called germline gene at one end, perhaps through a read error. The rearrangement links TRBV11-2 to TRBJ2-3; 14 bases are a match to TRBD2. Germline V gene data show CDR1 as SGHAT and CDR2 as FQNNGV. This CDR3 contains 15 residues. The CDR3 here is CASSLTGLAGARADF. CDR3 sequence (DNA): TGTGCCAGCAGCTTAACGGGACTAGCGGGGGCCCGAGCGGATTTT.

The sample holds many counts of this clonotype. The rearrangement links TRBV6-1 to TRBJ2-7; the D call may be TRBD1 or TRBD2 (6 bases each). Per germline, CDR1 MNHNS and CDR2 SASEGT. V was shortened by 0 bases and J by 0 bases, with 12 bases between the two germline ends. The CDR3 loop spans 16 amino acids. For the CDR3, the DNA is TGTGCCAGCAGTGAAGCGCGGGACATTTTCTCCTACGAGCAGTACTTC. It encodes CASSEARDIFSYEQYF.

The chain carries TRBV5-1 and TRBJ2-7, with 7 bases lining up with TRBD1. Per the germline V gene, CDR1 is SGHRS and CDR2 is YFSETQ. J gave up 1 base and V 1 base, and 5 bases lay outside the gene matches. CDR3 size: 15 residues. Written as DNA, the CDR3 is TGCGCCAGCAGCTTGCCCGGGACAGAATCCTACGAGCAGTACTTC. It translates to CASSLPGTESYEQYF. Looking up the rest from reference TRBV5-1 and TRBJ2-7 gives the full variable domain: KAGVTQTPRYLIKTRGQQVTLSCSPISGHRSVSWYQQTPGQGLQFLFEYFSETQRNKGNFPGRFSGRQFSNSRSEMNVSTLELGDSALYLCASSLPGTESYEQYFGPGTRLTVT.

This clonotype was counted at least ten times. Here the CDR3 reads CAISESRNEQYF. The DNA for the CDR3 is TGTGCCATCAGTGAGTCGCGGAACGAGCAGTACTTC. The chain joins TRBV10-3 to TRBJ2-7; D gene unclear. The CDR3 consists of 12 residues. Germline loops: CDR1 ENHRY, CDR2 SYGVKD. V was cut by 0 bases and J by 5 bases, with 5 bases left in between.